Below are 10 T cell receptor beta chains sequenced from a single sample in a study of T cell changes during pregnancy in multiple sclerosis. Sequenced by immunoSEQ multiplex PCR; TCRdb stores in-frame clones only, minus some. The sample contains about 83,000 clones, 90% to 95% of which appear only once. The sequences come from peripheral blood, collected in the second trimester of pregnancy. The receptors here all came from a female donor with multiple sclerosis, enrolled in a pregnancy study.

The CDR3 region is CASSHRPPGGTDTQYF. The CDR3 DNA sequence: TGTGCCAGCAGCCACCGACCCCCGGGTGGCACAGATACGCAGTATTTT. The chain joins TRBV11-3 to TRBJ2-3, with D hard to call. This CDR3 has 16 amino acids. Trimming removed 5 bases at V and 1 base at J, with 16 bases between. The germline V gene has CDR1 SGHNT and CDR2 YENEEA.

The gene calls are TRBV6-1 and TRBJ2-1; D remains ambiguous. Germline CDR1 is MNHNS and CDR2 is SASEGT. The V gene lost 3 bases and the J gene lost 7 bases, with 4 bases spanning the gap. CDR3 length equals 11 residues. CDR3 protein: CASSDRNEQFF. The DNA of the CDR3 is TGTGCCAGCAGTGACAGAAATGAGCAGTTCTTC.

This clone occurred a few times. V and J are TRBV5-1 and TRBJ2-5, with TRBD1 matching 7 bases. Per germline, CDR1 SGHRS and CDR2 YFSETQ. CDR3 length: 14 amino acids. The trim removed 4 bases at V and 1 base at J, leaving 4 bases unmatched. CDR3 sequence (DNA): TGCGCCAGCAGCCTCGGACAGGCCCAAGAGACCCAGTACTTC. It codes for CASSLGQAQETQYF.

The rearrangement joins TRBV7-8 to TRBJ2-2; D may be TRBD1 (5 bases). V was pared by 1 base and J by 0 bases, with 18 bases between. The CDR3 has 19 amino acids. The germline gives CDR1 SGHVS, CDR2 FQNEAQ. The CDR3 sequence is CASSLVVSAGWSNTGELFF. In nucleotides, the CDR3 is TGTGCCAGCAGCTTAGTGGTATCTGCAGGGTGGTCGAACACCGGGGAGCTGTTTTTT. The full variable domain, in which reference TRBV7-8 and TRBJ2-2 provide the parts outside the CDR3, is GAGVSQSPRYKVAKRGQDVALRCDPISGHVSLFWYQQALGQGPEFLTYFQNEAQLDKSGLPSDRFFAERPEGSVSTLKIQRTQQEDSAVYLCASSLVVSAGWSNTGELFFGEGSRLTVL.

The chain carries TRBV5-1 and TRBJ2-5; 12 positions match TRBD2. The J call could be wrong; TRBJ2-7 is a better fit for the DNA end. Germline V lookup: CDR1 SGHRS, CDR2 YFSETQ. The CDR3 spans 17 residues. CDR3 region: CASSFTGTSGLNYEQYF. Written as DNA, the CDR3 is TGCGCCAGCAGCTTTACCGGGACTAGCGGGCTTAACTACGAGCAGTACTTC.

This sequence joins TRBV2 and TRBJ2-5; 7 bases map to TRBD1. V was pared by 5 bases and J by 1 base, with 7 bases of the junction left unmatched. Germline V gives CDR1 SNHLY, CDR2 FYNNEI. The CDR3 consists of 15 residues. CDR3 residues: CASSRQGIIQETQYF. As DNA, the CDR3 is TGTGCCAGCAGTCGACAGGGTATTATCCAAGAGACCCAGTACTTC.

The CDR3 protein is CASSLTGSYEQYF. The CDR3 region has the DNA TGTGCCAGCAGCTTGACAGGGTCCTACGAGCAGTACTTC. The V gene is TRBV5-4, the J gene TRBJ2-7, with D possibly matching TRBD1 (6 bases). The germline CDR1 and CDR2 sequences are SGHNT and YYREEE (reference sequence). V lost 1 base to trimming and J lost 1 base, with 6 bases between them. The CDR3 is made up of 13 amino acids.

The chain links TRBV25-1 to TRBJ2-7; the match to TRBD2 covers 8 bases. Trimming cost V 2 bases and J 0 bases; bases outside gene matches: 9. This CDR3 spans 17 amino acids. Germline V gene lookup returns CDR1 MGHDK and CDR2 SYGVNS. For the CDR3, the DNA is TGTGCCAGCAGTGAAGCAGCGGGGGCGACCCTCTCCTACGAGCAGTACTTC. This gives the protein CASSEAAGATLSYEQYF.

This chain uses TRBV11-2 with TRBJ1-1; 8 bases are shared with TRBD1. Unmatched junction bases numbered 7, after V lost 1 base and J lost 3 bases. The CDR3 runs to 16 residues. Germline assignment: CDR1 SGHAT and CDR2 FQNNGV. In DNA form, the CDR3 reads TGTGCCAGCAGCTTAGGGGGGACAGGAGGGCACACTGAAGCTTTCTTT. Protein: CASSLGGTGGHTEAFF.

The rearrangement uses TRBV5-1 and TRBJ1-2, with D perhaps matching TRBD1 (5 bases). CDR3 length: 14 amino acids. Between the trimmed V and J ends, which lost 3 bases and 3 bases, there was a span of 12 bases. Germline lookup yields CDR1 SGHRS and CDR2 YFSETQ. CDR3 sequence (DNA): TGCGCCAGCAGCTCACAACAGGCCTACTATGGCTACACCTTC. Translation gives CASSSQQAYYGYTF.